Detailed here is one T cell receptor beta chain. Its cognate antigen is unknown. The data stem from a study of cytomegalovirus exposure and HLA in healthy donors. The study's findings and limits: Judged likely to be a sequencing artifact was a cluster of highly shared sequence variants.

CDR1 and CDR2 from the germline V gene are SGHRS and YFSETQ. This CDR3 has 14 amino acids. V was cut by 2 bases and J by 5 bases, with 11 bases left in between. The PCR made use of 60 Vbeta and 13 Jbeta primers. The method was immunoSEQ multiplex PCR; TCRdb's version includes in-frame clones alone and lacks a portion of them. This table has fewer than 65,000 clones, 70% to 85% appearing once. The J gene is TRBJ1-5, the V gene TRBV5-1; the D gene is possibly TRBD1 (6 bases). The material sequenced was PBMCs. This clonotype originated in a man aged 30 to 39 in good health and CMV-seronegative. The CDR3, as DNA: TGCGCCAGCAGCTTCGGGGGGGCCGATCAGCCCCAGCATTTT. Its translation: CASSFGGADQPQHF. Using reference TRBV5-1 and TRBJ1-5 for the parts outside the CDR3, the full variable domain is KAGVTQTPRYLIKTRGQQVTLSCSPISGHRSVSWYQQTPGQGLQFLFEYFSETQRNKGNFPGRFSGRQFSNSRSEMNVSTLELGDSALYLCASSFGGADQPQHFGDGTRLSIL.